These 9 T cell receptor beta chains were sequenced from one sample in a study of T-cell memory formation after mild COVID-19. TCRdb passed the 5' RACE reads through MiXCR, listing each CDR3 protein once. Of some 450,000 distinct CDR3 sequences in the sample, about 19% were seen once. Material: PBMCs or a T cell subset sorted from them (not recorded which). The receptors derive from an adult woman who had mild COVID-19 (a few samples of this study predate the infection). Cell type and time point are not known.

The chain combines TRBV20-1 with TRBJ1-1; 8 nucleotides align to TRBD1. This CDR3 has 13 amino acids. V trimming: 7 bases; J trimming: 10 bases; junction bases outside the gene matches: 14. Germline V gives CDR1 DFQATT, CDR2 SNEGSKA (reference sequence). CDR3 in amino acids: CSVKGTGTGGAFF. The DNA for the CDR3 is TGCAGTGTTAAGGGGACCGGGACAGGTGGAGCTTTCTTT.

This clonotype was seen more than once but under ten times. V gene TRBV10-3 combines with J gene TRBJ2-7, with TRBD1 identical over 8 bases. The CDR3 runs 12 residues. Germline lookup yields CDR1 ENHRY and CDR2 SYGVKD. V lost 2 bases, J lost 9 bases, and 3 bases stayed unmatched. This CDR3 reads CAISEPGQGQYF. The CDR3 nucleotides read TGTGCCATCAGTGAGCCTGGACAGGGGCAGTACTTC.

Only a few counts were recorded for this clonotype. The chain has TRBV9 and TRBJ1-1; no clear D gene. Trimming removed 0 bases at V and 1 base at J, with 7 bases between. Germline CDR1 SGDLS, CDR2 YYNGEE. CDR3 length: 14 residues. This CDR3 is CASSVGSGNTEAFF. The CDR3 nucleotides read TGTGCCAGCAGCGTAGGTTCAGGGAACACTGAAGCTTTCTTT.

The sample holds a few counts of this clonotype. The CDR3 bases are TGTGCCAGCAGCCAAGCGGCGGGACGCGACGACGAGCAGTACTTC. Translating gives CASSQAAGRDDEQYF. The chain uses TRBV4-2 and TRBJ2-7, with a tentative D call TRBD2 (6 bases). The CDR3 loop spans 15 amino acids. Trimming removed 1 base at V and 5 bases at J, with 15 bases between. Germline V gives CDR1 LGHNA, CDR2 YNFKEQ.

This chain connects TRBV21-1 to TRBJ2-4; the DNA was not compared with TRBD1, the D call given in the table. TRBV21-1 is tagged as a pseudogene. This CDR3 comprises 16 residues. DNA of the CDR3: TGTGCCAGCAGCAAAGAGGTTCAGGGGATTGCAAACATTCAGTACTTC. Amino acid sequence: CASSKEVQGIANIQYF.

The chain joins TRBV12-3 or TRBV12-4 to TRBJ2-7; maybe TRBD1 (5 bases). With 6 bases removed from V and 0 bases from J, the gap between germline ends came to 18 bases. This CDR3 is built from 16 residues. The CDR3 reads CASSPPPQGPSYEQYF. Written as DNA, the CDR3 is TGTGCCAGCAGCCCACCCCCCCAGGGTCCCTCCTACGAGCAGTACTTC.

This clonotype has only a few counts. The chain couples TRBV7-9 to TRBJ2-7; D not resolved. Germline assignment: CDR1 SEHNR and CDR2 FQNEAQ (reference sequence). CDR3 size: 13 residues. Trimming removed 3 bases at V and 1 base at J, with 7 bases between. The CDR3 is CASSFGSSYEQYF. CDR3 in DNA: TGTGCCAGCAGCTTCGGCAGTTCCTACGAGCAGTACTTC.

The table lists this clonotype with a few counts. V and J are TRBV7-2 and TRBJ2-5; D not certain. Trimming cost V 0 bases and J 1 base, with 9 bases left between them. Germline CDR1 and CDR2: SGHTA and FQGNSA. CDR3 length: 15 residues. The CDR3 protein is CASSLAIVPQETQYF. In DNA form, the CDR3 reads TGTGCCAGCAGCTTAGCGATAGTCCCCCAAGAGACCCAGTACTTC.

CDR3 nucleotide sequence: TGCAGTGCTAGCAGGTTGAGGGCACCCCTCCACTTT. Its protein product is CSASRLRAPLHF. The V call is TRBV20-1, the J call TRBJ1-6; D is unclear. The ends were cut back, 3 bases at V and 11 bases at J, with 11 bases in the middle. The CDR3 is made up of 12 amino acids. CDR1 and CDR2 (germline): DFQATT, SNEGSKA (reference sequence).